These 27 T cell receptor beta chains came from one sample sequenced in a study of blood T cell repertoires in COVID-19. The data were produced by immunoSEQ multiplex PCR, yet TCRdb's version contains in-frame clones alone and is incomplete. The sample consists of about 130,000 clones, over 75% of them appearing once. Material for sequencing was peripheral blood. The receptors originated from a man aged 30 to 39 with COVID-19, enrolled during active disease.

This clone was detected only a few times. The chain joins TRBV6-4 to TRBJ2-7, with 9 bases fitting TRBD1. The CDR3 is 15 amino acids. Germline V CDR1 and CDR2: MRHNA, SNTAGT. The junction had 6 bases not matched to a gene; V was cut back by 6 bases and J by 0 bases. This CDR3 reads CASRGGQGYSYEQYF. DNA of the CDR3: TGTGCCAGCAGGGGGGGACAGGGCTACTCCTACGAGCAGTACTTC.

The chain joins TRBV19 to TRBJ2-5; weak D call: TRBD2 (5 bases). Germline V gives CDR1 LNHDA, CDR2 SQIVND (reference sequence). With 5 bases removed from V and 4 bases from J, the gap between germline ends came to 11 bases. CDR3 size: 13 residues. The CDR3 nucleotides are TGTGCCAGTAGTGAGGGTCTGTCAGAGACCCAGTACTTC. It translates to CASSEGLSETQYF.

Only a few counts were recorded for this clone. V gene TRBV27 combines with J gene TRBJ2-1; TRBD1 matches at 8 bases. Germline CDR1 reads MNHEY; CDR2 reads SMNVEV (reference sequence). The V and J ends lost 4 bases and 6 bases, in that order; junction bases with no gene match: 11. The CDR3 has 16 amino acids. DNA of the CDR3: TGTGCCAGCAGTTCACGGACAGGGCACGGGGGCAATGAGCAGTTCTTC. Its translation is CASSSRTGHGGNEQFF.

This rearrangement joins TRBV24-1 to TRBJ1-3; the D gene is possibly TRBD1 (6 bases). Trimming shortened V by 3 bases and J by 0 bases, and 14 bases separated the two germline ends. Germline V lookup: CDR1 KGHDR, CDR2 SFDVKD. CDR3 length equals 17 residues. The CDR3 sequence is CATSDTPGGPSGNTIYF. The CDR3 DNA sequence: TGTGCCACCAGTGATACCCCGGGGGGGCCCTCTGGAAACACCATATATTTT.

The CDR3 DNA reads TGCGCCAGCAACCTGGCAGGGGACGAGCAGTACTTC. Protein product: CASNLAGDEQYF. The chain joins TRBV5-1 to TRBJ2-7; D is perhaps TRBD1 (6 bases). V was clipped by 6 bases and J by 5 bases, with 12 bases between them. CDR3 length: 12 amino acids. Germline CDR1 is SGHRS and CDR2 is YFSETQ.

The V gene is TRBV3-1 (or the pseudogene TRBV3-2), the J gene TRBJ1-1; D gene ambiguous. This CDR3 region has 14 residues. The germline gives CDR1 LGHDT, CDR2 YNNKEL (reference sequence). V dropped 4 bases and J dropped 3 bases, with 12 bases sitting between them. CDR3 DNA: TGTGCCAGCAGCCGCGGAGAGGGATACACTGAAGCTTTCTTT. It codes for CASSRGEGYTEAFF.

The chain carries TRBV11-3 and TRBJ2-3, with TRBD2 identical over 8 bases. With 2 bases clipped from V and 4 bases from J, the junction kept 8 bases outside the gene matches. The CDR3 runs to 16 residues. Germline loops: CDR1 SGHNT, CDR2 YENEEA. The CDR3 DNA follows: TGTGCCAGCAGCTTATCGTACCGGGGGGGCGCAGATACGCAGTATTTT. It specifies CASSLSYRGGADTQYF.

The J gene is TRBJ2-3, the V gene TRBV10-3; TRBD2 is a possible D gene (5 bases). The CDR3 has 14 amino acids. Germline lookup yields CDR1 ENHRY and CDR2 SYGVKD. The V end was cut by 3 bases, the J end by 4 bases, with 11 bases between. CDR3 nucleotides: TGTGCCATCAGTGACTCCGCGAGGGCAGATACGCAGTATTTT. This codes for CAISDSARADTQYF.

The V and J genes are TRBV29-1 and TRBJ1-1; 7 bases are a match to TRBD1. With V trimmed by 7 bases and J by 3 bases, 11 bases remained unmatched. This CDR3 spans 14 amino acids. The V gene's germline CDR1 is SQVTM and CDR2 ANQGSEA. The CDR3 DNA sequence: TGCAGCGCCGCGGGACAGTCGCTCGACACTGAAGCTTTCTTT. Its protein is CSAAGQSLDTEAFF. Using reference TRBV29-1 and TRBJ1-1 for the parts outside the CDR3, the full variable domain is SAVISQKPSRDICQRGTSLTIQCQVDSQVTMMFWYRQQPGQSLTLIATANQGSEATYESGFVIDKFPISRPNLTFSTLTVSNMSPEDSSIYLCSAAGQSLDTEAFFGQGTRLTVV.

The chain is built from TRBV5-4 and TRBJ1-1; TRBD1 matches at 7 bases. This CDR3 region has 15 residues. V lost 9 bases, J lost 3 bases, and 14 bases stayed unmatched. From germline, CDR1 is SGHNT and CDR2 YYREEE (reference sequence). The CDR3 DNA reads TGTGCCACCCACCCCTCGGCAGGGGGAGACACTGAAGCTTTCTTT. Its protein product is CATHPSAGGDTEAFF.

The chain joins TRBV12-3 or TRBV12-4 to TRBJ2-5, with D perhaps matching TRBD2 (6 bases). CDR3 size: 12 residues. Between the trimmed V and J ends, which lost 3 bases and 4 bases, there was a span of 6 bases. The CDR3 loop reads CASSLEGETQYF. The CDR3 nucleotides read TGTGCCAGCAGTTTGGAGGGAGAGACCCAGTACTTC.

V is TRBV9 and J is TRBJ2-1, with TRBD1 identical over 9 bases. Germline V gene lookup returns CDR1 SGDLS and CDR2 YYNGEE. There are 17 residues in the CDR3. V shed 0 bases and J 4 bases; nucleotides not matched to a gene: 8. The CDR3 DNA is TGTGCCAGCAGCGTAGTGAGTAGTGACAGGGGGTACAATGAGCAGTTCTTC. Translated: CASSVVSSDRGYNEQFF.

The chain recombines TRBV5-6 with TRBJ2-5; 12 bases match TRBD2. V shed 4 bases and J 2 bases; nucleotides not matched to a gene: 6. The CDR3 is 16 residues long. Germline V gene lookup returns CDR1 SGHDT and CDR2 YYEEEE. Here the CDR3 reads CASSRGTSGHQETQYF. The CDR3 DNA sequence: TGTGCCAGCAGCCGAGGGACTAGCGGGCATCAAGAGACCCAGTACTTC.

The V call is TRBV7-9, the J call TRBJ1-1; perhaps TRBD1 as D (6 bases). With 5 bases removed from V and 4 bases from J, the gap between germline ends came to 23 bases. Germline CDR1 SEHNR, CDR2 FQNEAQ (reference sequence). The CDR3 is made up of 17 amino acids. The DNA for the CDR3 is TGTGCCAGCAGCCTACCCCCAGGGGCAAAAGGAAGCACTGAAGCTTTCTTT. Its translation: CASSLPPGAKGSTEAFF.

This rearrangement joins TRBV14 to TRBJ1-4; D is possibly TRBD1 (5 bases). The V end was cut by 5 bases, the J end by 14 bases, with 15 bases between. This CDR3 is 12 amino acids long. Germline V CDR1 and CDR2: SGHDN, FVKESK. The CDR3 DNA is TGTGCCAGCAGCTTCCCCGGGGGATTGCTGTTTTTT. Its protein is CASSFPGGLLFF.

This chain joins TRBV29-1 and TRBJ1-2, with 9 bases identical to TRBD1. The V gene end was trimmed by 2 bases and the J gene end by 4 bases; junction bases not matched to a gene: 5. Germline V lookup: CDR1 SQVTM, CDR2 ANQGSEA. This CDR3 has 14 residues. The DNA for the CDR3 is TGCAGCGTTGAAAGAACAGGGGGCGGCTATGGCTACACCTTC. This encodes CSVERTGGGYGYTF.

The V gene is TRBV19, the J gene TRBJ1-2; D may be TRBD1 (6 bases). Trimming took 10 bases from V and 2 from J, leaving 11 bases between them. The CDR3 length is 12 residues. Germline V gene lookup returns CDR1 LNHDA and CDR2 SQIVND (reference sequence). The CDR3, as DNA: TGTGCCACCGGGACACCGAACTATGGCTACACCTTC. Its translation is CATGTPNYGYTF. Complete variable domain (other parts from reference TRBV19 and TRBJ1-2): DGGITQSPKYLFRKEGQNVTLSCEQNLNHDAMYWYRQDPGQGLRLIYYSQIVNDFQKGDIAEGYSVSREKKESFPLTVTSAQKNPTAFYLCATGTPNYGYTFGSGTRLTVV.

This clone is a singleton in its sample. This chain joins TRBV12-3 or TRBV12-4 and TRBJ1-2; D remains unclear. The CDR3 spans 13 residues. Trimming shortened V by 3 bases and J by 0 bases, and 5 bases separated the two germline ends. CDR3 DNA sequence: TGTGCCAGCAGTTTCGGGGCTAACTATGGCTACACCTTC. Its protein product is CASSFGANYGYTF.

The chain employs TRBV28 and TRBJ1-2; 8 bases are a match to TRBD1. CDR3 size: 14 residues. Germline V lookup: CDR1 MDHEN, CDR2 SYDVKM. The V and J ends lost 4 bases and 7 bases, in that order; junction bases with no gene match: 8. In nucleotides, the CDR3 is TGTGCCAGCAGTTCCCCAGGGGGCGCCCTTGGCTACACCTTC. Translation: CASSSPGGALGYTF.

This chain links TRBV25-1 with TRBJ2-2, with 7 bases matching TRBD1. Germline V gives CDR1 MGHDK, CDR2 SYGVNS. The CDR3 consists of 14 residues. Losses at the gene ends were 4 bases for V and 7 bases for J; bases not matched to a gene: 6. CDR3 nucleotides: TGTGCCAGCAGTGCCCCCCGGGACAGCGGGGAGCTGTTTTTT. This sequence encodes CASSAPRDSGELFF.

The table lists this clone with a few counts. The V and J genes are TRBV24-1 and TRBJ1-1; 9 bases match TRBD1. Per the germline V gene, CDR1 is KGHDR and CDR2 is SFDVKD. Losses at the gene ends were 7 bases for V and 3 bases for J; bases not matched to a gene: 2. CDR3 size: 13 residues. Written as DNA, the CDR3 is TGTGCCACCAGGGGGACAGGGTACACTGAAGCTTTCTTT. Translating gives CATRGTGYTEAFF.

The chain links TRBV10-1 to TRBJ2-3, with 13 bases that match TRBD2. This CDR3 spans 17 amino acids. Germline trimming cut 8 bases from V and 3 bases from J; bases unmatched to any gene: 11. The germline V gene encodes CDR1 WNHNN and CDR2 SYGVQD (reference sequence). The CDR3 sequence is CASRPGLAGLGTDTQYF. In DNA form, the CDR3 reads TGCGCCAGCCGTCCGGGACTAGCGGGACTCGGGACAGATACGCAGTATTTT.

This clone is a singleton in its sample. The chain is built from TRBV2 and TRBJ1-4; a possible D gene is TRBD1 (6 bases). Germline values: CDR1 SNHLY, CDR2 FYNNEI. V was shortened by 4 bases and J by 8 bases, with 20 bases between the two germline ends. The length of the CDR3 is 16 residues. CDR3 region: CASSAVGGGIEEKLFF. CDR3 bases: TGTGCCAGCAGTGCTGTAGGGGGGGGCATCGAAGAAAAACTGTTTTTT.

The V and J genes are TRBV11-3 and TRBJ2-2, with 9 bases lining up with TRBD1. The trim removed 4 bases at V and 4 bases at J, leaving 4 bases unmatched. The CDR3 loop spans 15 amino acids. CDR1 and CDR2 from the germline V gene are SGHNT and YENEEA. CDR3 sequence (DNA): TGTGCCAGCAGCTCCGGGACAGGGCTCACCGGGGAGCTGTTTTTT. Translated: CASSSGTGLTGELFF.

The V and J genes are TRBV5-5 and TRBJ1-6; perhaps TRBD1 as D (5 bases). Germline CDR1 and CDR2: SGHKS and YYEKEE (reference sequence). The CDR3 runs 15 residues. With 1 base removed from V and 8 bases from J, the gap between germline ends came to 13 bases. CDR3 DNA sequence: TGTGCCAGCAGCTTGAACGACAGAGATTATTCACCCCTCCACTTT. This encodes CASSLNDRDYSPLHF. Full variable domain (rest looked up from reference TRBV5-5 and TRBJ1-6): DAGVTQSPTHLIKTRGQQVTLRCSPISGHKSVSWYQQVLGQGPQFIFQYYEKEERGRGNFPDRFSARQFPNYSSELNVNALLLGDSALYLCASSLNDRDYSPLHFGNGTRLTVT.

The rearrangement joins TRBV4-2 to TRBJ2-3; 7 bases fit TRBD2. Germline-derived CDR1 and CDR2 are LGHNA and YNFKEQ. V lost 3 bases to trimming and J lost 3 bases; unmatched junction nucleotides: 15. This CDR3 contains 18 residues. The chain's CDR3 is CASSHGGWASGPTDTQYF. CDR3 DNA: TGTGCCAGCAGCCACGGGGGGTGGGCTAGCGGACCAACAGATACGCAGTATTTT.

The chain couples TRBV5-5 to TRBJ2-7, with D perhaps TRBD2 (7 bases). This CDR3 contains 15 residues. From germline, CDR1 is SGHKS and CDR2 YYEKEE (reference sequence). The V gene lost 6 bases and the J gene lost 2 bases, with 18 bases spanning the gap. CDR3 DNA sequence: TGTGCCAGCACCCTTATTGTCGGGGGGCCCTACGAGCAGTACTTC. Its protein is CASTLIVGGPYEQYF. Looking up the rest from reference TRBV5-5 and TRBJ2-7 gives the full variable domain: DAGVTQSPTHLIKTRGQQVTLRCSPISGHKSVSWYQQVLGQGPQFIFQYYEKEERGRGNFPDRFSARQFPNYSSELNVNALLLGDSALYLCASTLIVGGPYEQYFGPGTRLTVT.